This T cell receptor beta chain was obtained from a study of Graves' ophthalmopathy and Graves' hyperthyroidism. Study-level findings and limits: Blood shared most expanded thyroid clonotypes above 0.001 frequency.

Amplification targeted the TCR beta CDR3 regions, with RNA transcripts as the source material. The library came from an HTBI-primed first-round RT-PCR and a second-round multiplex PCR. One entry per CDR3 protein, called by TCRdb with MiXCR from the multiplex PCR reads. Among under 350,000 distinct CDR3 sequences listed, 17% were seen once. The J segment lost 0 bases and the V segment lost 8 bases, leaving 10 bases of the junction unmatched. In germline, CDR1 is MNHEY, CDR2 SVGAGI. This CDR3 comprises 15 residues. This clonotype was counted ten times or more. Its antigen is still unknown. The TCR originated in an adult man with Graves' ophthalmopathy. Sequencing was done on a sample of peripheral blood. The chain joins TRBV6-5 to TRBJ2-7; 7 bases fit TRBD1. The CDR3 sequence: CASRSTGASSYEQYF. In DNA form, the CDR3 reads TGTGCCAGCCGTTCTACAGGGGCCAGCTCCTACGAGCAGTACTTC.